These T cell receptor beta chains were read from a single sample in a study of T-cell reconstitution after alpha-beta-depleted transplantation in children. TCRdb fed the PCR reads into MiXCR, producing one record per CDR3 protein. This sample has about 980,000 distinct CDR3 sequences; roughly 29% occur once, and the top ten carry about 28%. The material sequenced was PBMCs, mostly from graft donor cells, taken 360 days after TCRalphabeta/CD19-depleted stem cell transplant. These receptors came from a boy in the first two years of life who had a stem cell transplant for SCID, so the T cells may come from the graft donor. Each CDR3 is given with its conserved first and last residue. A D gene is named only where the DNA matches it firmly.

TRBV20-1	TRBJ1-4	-	CSAPQGVLGEKLFF
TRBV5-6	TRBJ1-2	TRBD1	CASSSGGSHYGYTF
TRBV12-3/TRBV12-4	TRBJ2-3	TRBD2	CASTPGGRQYF
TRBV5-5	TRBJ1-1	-	CASTTGGYTEAFF
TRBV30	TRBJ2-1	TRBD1	CAWSPGQGQNEQFF
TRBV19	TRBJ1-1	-	CASSRTGAILNTEAFF
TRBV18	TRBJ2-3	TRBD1	CASSPMRTGAVSTQYF
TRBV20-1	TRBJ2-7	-	CSGAGGYSSSYEQYF
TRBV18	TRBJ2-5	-	CASSPGAQETQYF
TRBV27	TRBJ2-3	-	CASTRGQGHTQYF
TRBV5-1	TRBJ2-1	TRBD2	CASSSTLLAGGDEQFF
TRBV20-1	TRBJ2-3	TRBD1	CSAAAQRGRGAHTDTQYF
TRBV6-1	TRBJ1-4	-	CASRGGGATNEKLFF
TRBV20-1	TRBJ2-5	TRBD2	CSARDAGTSGGAFQTQYF
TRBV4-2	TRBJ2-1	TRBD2	CASSPRTSGENEQFF
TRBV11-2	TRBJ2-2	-	CASSPLRDSEGELFF
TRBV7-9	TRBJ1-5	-	CASSLKSHGDQPQHF
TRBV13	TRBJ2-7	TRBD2	CASSREEAYEQYF